This T cell receptor (beta chain) derives from a study of blood T cells in healthy people across ages (dated by TCRdb to between 2014 and 2017). Regarding the study in general: In model experiments, template switching captured roughly one uniquely barcoded TCR beta cDNA molecule for every two T cells. The study measured age-related changes in TCR beta repertoire diversity using deep sequencing normalized with unique cDNA molecular identifiers. The donors were divided into four age groups: young (average roughly 15 years), middle-aged (about 40), aged (about 56) and long-lived (roughly 82). Donors of different ages were randomly distributed across sequencing lanes to avoid experimental bias. Using the same blood draw, the study looked at two additional independent replicas of 1 million unique cDNA reads for two donors, one aged 18 to 30 and the other aged 80 or older. Beyond this particular receptor, the publication reports: Conclusive comparison of naive and antigen-experienced compartments was prevented by the profiling of bulk unsorted PBMCs. Total diversity estimates from one million sequenced T cells were considered lower bounds and underestimates. The CMV infection status of donors was not known, potentially confounding age-related changes in expanded clonotypes. As age increased, observed TCR beta diversity per million T cells dropped in a roughly linear way, and a significant reduction was already evident by age about 36. Observed TCR beta diversity correlated strongly with the percentage of naive T cells measured by flow cytometry. Compared with the aged group, the long-lived group had more naive CD4+ T cells, fewer expanded clones and increased TCR diversity, a pattern suggesting age selection.

The sample holds one count of this clonotype. Its antigen is currently not known. No base qualities exist here, and no much larger clone lies one base off it. The donors were 40 or so Caucasian individuals from Russia, aged 6 to 90 years, who were systemically healthy. Each donor gave about 9.7 milliliters of peripheral blood, drawn into EDTA-treated Vacutainer tubes. Ficoll-Paque density-gradient centrifugation was used to isolate PBMCs, with at least 6.5 million per sample. Trizol reagent was used to extract total RNA from the PBMCs, yielding at least 6 micrograms per sample. Naive CD45RAhigh/CD27high T cell percentages were measured by flow cytometry on a PBMC aliquot from every donor. Library preparation employed 5' RACE. The sequencer was an Illumina HiSeq 2500. A second roughly 6 to 11 cycle PCR used a sample-barcoded 5' primer and a J-beta primer mix. A template-switch 5' adaptor carrying 12 random nucleotides introduced a unique molecular identifier onto each TCR beta cDNA molecule. Each sample yielded at least 2.5 million CDR3-containing paired-end reads. First-strand cDNA was synthesized from all RNA with the Mint cDNA synthesis kit, primed by a TRBC-specific oligonucleotide. Following uracil-DNA glycosylase treatment, all cDNA underwent a first 18-cycle PCR with the universal primers M1SS and BC2_uni_R. In the paper's pipeline: For normalization, 1 million high-quality reads were randomly selected from each sample, with every read carrying a distinct molecular identifier. Instead of being binned into consensus sequences, reads that shared molecular identifiers were thrown out. CDR3 identification, clonotype clustering and error correction used MiTCR with a Q25 quality threshold and the strictest error-elimination algorithm. A nonparametric unseen species model using Euler transformation provided a lower-bound estimate of total TCR beta diversity. TCRdb passed the public sequencing reads through fastp at Q25 and MiXCR, retaining productive beta sequences. Here each entry gathers all rows of one CDR3 protein and keeps the most common genes and DNA. These V and J calls originate from TCRdb's pipeline instead of the authors' own analysis. The table for this sample lists nearly 1 million distinct CDR3 sequences; approximately 50% of them were counted only once. The leading ten clones occupy 20% to 25% of the sample.

The trim is 2 bases for V and 0 bases for J, with a gap of 9 bases between the germline ends. From cysteine to phenylalanine, the CDR3 is 15 amino acids long. Here the CDR3 DNA is all that survives: 45 bases in frame from base 1. Sequencing was carried out using blood. This TCR was recovered from a woman aged 55-70 years in good health. The sequence joins TRBV12-3 or TRBV12-4 to TRBJ2-3; the D gene assignment is perhaps TRBD1 or TRBD2, with each matching 5 bases. The encoded CDR3 is CASSLPGRSTDTQYF. In nucleotides, the sequence is TGTGCCAGCAGTTTACCGGGACGGAGCACAGATACGCAGTATTTT.